This T cell receptor beta chain was documented in a study of T cells expressing NK-cell markers. Looking at the study overall: Source material for TCR beta repertoires consisted of sorted CD3+CD56+NKG2C+, CD3+CD56+NKG2C- and CD3+CD56-NKG2C+ T cells.

The CDR3 is 13 residues long. TCRdb re-called the 5' RACE reads and catalogs CDR3 proteins one per entry, DNA excluded. The data show hundreds of thousands of distinct CDR3 sequences, and the top ten clones hold about 3.6%. Study-level results: Researchers report these clonotypes also headed the CD3+CD56-NKG2C+ fraction in four donors.

About this clonotype: Its target is not known.

The chain couples TRBV12-3 or TRBV12-4 to TRBJ1-2. The sample was blood T cells: a sorted CD56 or NKG2C T cell subset, CD4+ or CD8+ T cells, or bulk PBMC T cells (not recorded which). This sequence originates from a man aged 18-30 years in good health. The CDR3 sequence: CASRTLANYGYTF.